What follows is one TCR beta chain and its context. Generated by immunoSEQ multiplex PCR, the TCRdb table keeps only in-frame clones and is missing some. The table shows about 460,000 clones, with roughly three quarters occurring only once. Trimming cost V 3 bases and J 0 bases; bases outside gene matches: 8. Looked up from germline, CDR1 is GTSNPN and CDR2 is SVGIG (reference sequence). The CDR3 is 16 residues long. The sample is drawn from a study of shared clonotypes between healthy human individuals. The chain recombines TRBV30 with TRBJ1-1, with 9 bases that match TRBD1. This clonotype originated in a woman between 40 and 50 years old in good health. Some clones in this sample may be carry-over from other donors' samples. The sequenced sample consisted of PBMCs. CDR3 in amino acids: CAWSHKTGGVNTEAFF. In DNA, the CDR3 is TGTGCCTGGAGCCATAAGACAGGGGGGGTGAACACTGAAGCTTTCTTT.